This T cell receptor beta chain derives from a study of T cells in Graves' hyperthyroidism and ophthalmopathy. Study observations and caveats: Expanded thyroid clonotypes (above 0.001) were mostly also found in blood. Before onset, by a median of approximately 5.9 months, the model predicted ophthalmopathy.

Stable Graves' hyperthyroidism meant no ophthalmopathy progression within 18 months. Fresh peripheral blood, approximately 10 ml, was the source of the PBMCs. Template material for amplifying TCR beta CDR3 regions consisted of RNA transcripts. RT-PCR in the first round (using the HTBI primer set) targeted the TCR CDR3. A single record per CDR3 protein comes from TCRdb applying MiXCR to the multiplex PCR reads. The sample consists of about 420,000 distinct CDR3 sequences, 15% to 19% of them appearing once. Germline-derived CDR1 and CDR2 are SEHNR and FQNEAQ (reference sequence). The CDR3 loop spans 14 amino acids. V was cut by 5 bases and J by 4 bases, with 14 bases left in between. This clonotype turned up a few times. Its target is unknown.

The sample was blood. The genes are TRBV7-9 and TRBJ1-1; no reliable D call. This receptor was taken from a woman between 18 and 29 years old with Graves' hyperthyroidism. The CDR3 sequence: CASSAPGSGTEAFF. CDR3 bases: TGTGCCAGCAGCGCTCCTGGGTCAGGCACTGAAGCTTTCTTT.